The sequence of this TCR beta chain was determined in a study of metastatic and nonmetastatic thyroid tumors (dated by TCRdb to 2020 to 2022). Background for the entire study: Repertoires from peripheral blood and from tumor or nodule tissue samples of malignant and benign thyroid patients were compared. Broad study findings and their caveats: In both blood and tumor samples, malignant tumors were reported to have significantly higher TCR beta diversity than benign nodules.

The CDR3 runs 17 amino acids, cysteine and phenylalanine included. The CDR3 DNA has 51 bases and is translated from base 1. CDR1 and CDR2 (SNHLY, FYNNEI) derive from the germline V gene. Comment on this clone: The antigen this receptor binds is unknown. The junction departs from the called germline gene at one end, perhaps through a read error.

Libraries were built with PCR. The instrument was an Illumina HiSeq 4000. High-throughput sequencing was used to profile the CDR3 region of the TCR beta-chain in every patient. In the original analysis: A classifier to discriminate distant-metastatic papillary thyroid cancer patients was built from CDR3 differences across clinicopathological groups. To measure repertoire diversity the researchers used the Shannon index, while the Morisita-Horn index served to gauge how similar the tumor and blood repertoires were. TCRdb reprocessed the public reads (quality trimming at Q25 with fastp, clone calling with MiXCR) and kept in-frame beta chains. For this entry, the V and J calls and clone size follow TCRdb and not the study's own pipeline. The sample has roughly 25,000 clones on record, about 16% of them singletons. The ten most abundant clones make up 2.5% to 3.5% of the sample. None of the patients had been given any treatment before thyroid surgery. Using T-cell receptor beta sequencing, the study looked back at clinical samples from patients collected from the early 2010s to the late 2010s.

Rearrangement joined TRBV2 to TRBJ2-5, with 11 central nucleotides matching TRBD2. Sequenced: blood. This clonotype was obtained from a female donor with papillary thyroid cancer or a benign thyroid nodule (not recorded which). Some clones in this sample may be carry-over from other donors' samples. The DNA reads TGTGCTAGCAGAGAGACCGGACTAGCGGGCGGGCGAGAGACCCAGTACTTC. It translates as CASRETGLAGGRETQYF.